This TCR beta chain was identified in a study of blood T cell repertoires in COVID-19. Overall study context: Samples taken during acute and convalescent COVID-19 were collected in the United States, Italy and Spain.

Sequenced by immunoSEQ multiplex PCR; TCRdb stores in-frame clones only, minus some. The data contain 140,000 to 150,000 clones, approximately 81% of them singletons. Per the germline V gene, CDR1 is MGHRA and CDR2 is YSYEKL. The CDR3 has 16 amino acids. Germline trimming cut 4 bases from V and 7 bases from J; bases unmatched to any gene: 13. The receptor was isolated from a human donor in a cohort sampled during active COVID-19. The chain couples TRBV4-1 to TRBJ2-1; 7 bases match TRBD1. The sample consisted of peripheral blood. The CDR3 sequence: CASSPPGTGDANEQFF. The CDR3, as DNA: TGCGCCAGCAGCCCTCCTGGAACAGGGGATGCGAATGAGCAGTTCTTC.